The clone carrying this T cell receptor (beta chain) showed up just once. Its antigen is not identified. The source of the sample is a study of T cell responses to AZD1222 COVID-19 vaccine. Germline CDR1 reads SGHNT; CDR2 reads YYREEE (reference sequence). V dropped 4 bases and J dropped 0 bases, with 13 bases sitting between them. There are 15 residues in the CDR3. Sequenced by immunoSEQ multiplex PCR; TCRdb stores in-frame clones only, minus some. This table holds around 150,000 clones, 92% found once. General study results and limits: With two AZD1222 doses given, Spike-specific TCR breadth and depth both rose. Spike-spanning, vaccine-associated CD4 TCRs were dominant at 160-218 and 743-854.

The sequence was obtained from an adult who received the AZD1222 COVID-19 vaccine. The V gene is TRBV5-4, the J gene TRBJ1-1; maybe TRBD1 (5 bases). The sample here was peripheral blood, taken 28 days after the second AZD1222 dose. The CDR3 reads CASSRGIGVNTEAFF. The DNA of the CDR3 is TGTGCCAGCAGCCGGGGCATAGGGGTGAACACTGAAGCTTTCTTT.